This T cell receptor beta chain was profiled in a study of neurological immune-mediated disorders. Study details: The approximately 34 patients with multiple sclerosis comprised roughly 31 relapsing-remitting cases and 3 secondary progressive cases. General observations from the study: No CDR3 amino acid sequences were shared by expanded clones across subjects, suggesting private repertoires in all groups.

In TCRdb, the 5' RACE reads were re-called with MiXCR into one record per CDR3 protein. The sample lists under 75,000 distinct CDR3 sequences; approximately 5.1% were seen once. This clonotype was counted at least ten times. The antigen is undetermined. The CDR3 consists of 15 residues. V was trimmed by 0 bases and J by 0 bases, leaving 6 bases between them. Source material: PBMCs. The gene calls are TRBV12-3 or TRBV12-4 and TRBJ1-5; D ambiguous. This sequence was found in a human donor with multiple sclerosis. The donor label of this sample is uncertain. CDR3 in amino acids: CASSLAGYSNQPQHF. CDR3 bases: TGTGCCAGCAGTTTAGCAGGGTATAGCAATCAGCCCCAGCATTTT.